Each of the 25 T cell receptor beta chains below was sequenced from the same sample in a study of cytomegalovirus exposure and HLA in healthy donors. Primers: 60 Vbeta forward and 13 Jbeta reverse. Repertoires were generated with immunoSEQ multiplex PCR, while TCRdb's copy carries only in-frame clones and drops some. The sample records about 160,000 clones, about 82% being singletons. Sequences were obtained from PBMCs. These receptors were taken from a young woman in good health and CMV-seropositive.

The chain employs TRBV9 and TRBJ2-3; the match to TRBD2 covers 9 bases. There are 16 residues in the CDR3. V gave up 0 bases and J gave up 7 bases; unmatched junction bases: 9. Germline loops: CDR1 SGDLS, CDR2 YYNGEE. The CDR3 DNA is TGTGCCAGCAGCGTAGCTAGCGGGGAGAACTTCTATACGCAGTATTTT. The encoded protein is CASSVASGENFYTQYF.

CDR3 in amino acids: CAISHDREYNEQFF. The CDR3 coding sequence is TGTGCCATCAGTCATGACAGAGAATACAATGAGCAGTTCTTC. This chain links TRBV10-3 with TRBJ2-1; TRBD1 is a possible D gene (5 bases). CDR1 ENHRY and CDR2 SYGVKD come from the germline V gene. Trimming pared 5 bases from V and 4 bases from J, leaving 12 bases between. The CDR3 has 14 amino acids.

As DNA, the CDR3 is TGTGCCAGCAGTGGTAGCGGGGGGAGGAGAGATACGCAGTATTTT. It specifies CASSGSGGRRDTQYF. This chain connects TRBV6-1 to TRBJ2-3, with 10 bases lining up with TRBD2. The junction had 6 bases not matched to a gene; V was cut back by 4 bases and J by 5 bases. The CDR3 spans 15 residues. Germline CDR1 MNHNS, CDR2 SASEGT.

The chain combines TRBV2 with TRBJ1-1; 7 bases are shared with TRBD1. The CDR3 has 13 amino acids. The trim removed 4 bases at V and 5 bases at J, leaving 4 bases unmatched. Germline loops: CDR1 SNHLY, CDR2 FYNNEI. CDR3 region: CASSVGQATEAFF. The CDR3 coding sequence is TGTGCCAGCAGTGTTGGACAGGCAACTGAAGCTTTCTTT.

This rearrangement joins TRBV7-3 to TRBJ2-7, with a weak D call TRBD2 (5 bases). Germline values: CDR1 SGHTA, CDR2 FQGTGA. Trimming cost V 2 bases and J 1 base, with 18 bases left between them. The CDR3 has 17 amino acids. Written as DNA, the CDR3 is TGTGCCAGCAGCTTATTTTTCTTAGGAGGAGGATCCTACGAGCAGTACTTC. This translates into CASSLFFLGGGSYEQYF.

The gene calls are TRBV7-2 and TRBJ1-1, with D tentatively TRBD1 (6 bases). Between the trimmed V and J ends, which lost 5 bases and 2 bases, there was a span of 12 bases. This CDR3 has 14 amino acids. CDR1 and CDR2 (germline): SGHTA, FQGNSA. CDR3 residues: CASSVWGHNTEAFF. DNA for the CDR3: TGTGCCAGCAGCGTATGGGGGCATAACACTGAAGCTTTCTTT.

The CDR3 coding sequence is TGCAGCGTTGAAGATGGGGCGACAGCCTATGGCTACACCTTC. It yields the protein CSVEDGATAYGYTF. The V gene is TRBV29-1, the J gene TRBJ1-2; TRBD1 is a possible D gene (5 bases). V was shortened by 0 bases and J by 4 bases, with 12 bases between the two germline ends. The CDR3 runs to 14 residues. The germline gives CDR1 SQVTM, CDR2 ANQGSEA.

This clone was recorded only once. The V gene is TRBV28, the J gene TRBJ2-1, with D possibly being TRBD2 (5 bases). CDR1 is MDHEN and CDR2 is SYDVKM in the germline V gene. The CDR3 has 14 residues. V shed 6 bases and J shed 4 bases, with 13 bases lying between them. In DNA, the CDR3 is TGTGCCAGCAGCTGGACTCCTTCTTACAATGAGCAGTTCTTC. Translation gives CASSWTPSYNEQFF.

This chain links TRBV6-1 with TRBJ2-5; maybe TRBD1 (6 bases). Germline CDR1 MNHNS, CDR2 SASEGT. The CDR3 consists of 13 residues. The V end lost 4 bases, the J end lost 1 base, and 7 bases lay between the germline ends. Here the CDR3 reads CASSGDTQETQYF. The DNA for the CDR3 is TGTGCCAGCAGTGGGGACACCCAAGAGACCCAGTACTTC.

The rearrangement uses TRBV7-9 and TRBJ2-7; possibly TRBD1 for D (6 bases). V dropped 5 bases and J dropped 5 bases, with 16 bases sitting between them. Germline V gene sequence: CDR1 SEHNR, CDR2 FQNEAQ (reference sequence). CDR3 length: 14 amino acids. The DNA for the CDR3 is TGTGCCAGCAGCCTTTCCGGGACACACCACGAGCAGTACTTC. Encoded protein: CASSLSGTHHEQYF.

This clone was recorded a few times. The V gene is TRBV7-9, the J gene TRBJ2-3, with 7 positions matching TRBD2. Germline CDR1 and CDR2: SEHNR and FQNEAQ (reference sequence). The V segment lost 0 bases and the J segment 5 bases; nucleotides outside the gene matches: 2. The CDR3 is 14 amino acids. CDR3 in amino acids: CASSLAGGGDTQYF. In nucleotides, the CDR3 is TGTGCCAGCAGCTTAGCGGGGGGGGGAGATACGCAGTATTTT.

In DNA, the CDR3 is TGTGCCAGCAGCTTACATGCAGCGAGCTCCTACAATGAGCAGTTCTTC. The encoded protein is CASSLHAASSYNEQFF. The gene calls are TRBV7-3 and TRBJ2-1; no firm D call. CDR1 and CDR2 (germline): SGHTA, FQGTGA. Trimming shortened V by 2 bases and J by 0 bases, and 11 bases separated the two germline ends. The CDR3 is made up of 16 amino acids.

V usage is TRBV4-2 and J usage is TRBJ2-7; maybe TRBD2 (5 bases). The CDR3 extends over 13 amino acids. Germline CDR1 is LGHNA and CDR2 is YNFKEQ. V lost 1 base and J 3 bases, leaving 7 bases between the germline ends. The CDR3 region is CASSQAEVYEQYF. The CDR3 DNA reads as TGTGCCAGCAGCCAAGCGGAGGTCTACGAGCAGTACTTC.

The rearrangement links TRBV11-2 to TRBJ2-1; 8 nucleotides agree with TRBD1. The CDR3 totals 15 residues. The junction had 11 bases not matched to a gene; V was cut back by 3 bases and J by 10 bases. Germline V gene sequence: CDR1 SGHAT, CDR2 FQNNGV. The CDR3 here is CASSFEDRVIDEQFF. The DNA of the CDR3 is TGTGCCAGCAGCTTTGAGGACAGGGTGATCGACGAGCAGTTCTTC.

CDR3: CASSWGTGGEAFF. For the CDR3, the DNA is TGCGCCAGCAGCTGGGGGACAGGGGGCGAAGCTTTCTTT. This chain links TRBV5-1 with TRBJ1-1; the match to TRBD1 covers 12 bases. The V segment lost 3 bases and the J segment 8 bases; nucleotides outside the gene matches: 2. This CDR3 region has 13 residues. Germline V lookup: CDR1 SGHRS, CDR2 YFSETQ.

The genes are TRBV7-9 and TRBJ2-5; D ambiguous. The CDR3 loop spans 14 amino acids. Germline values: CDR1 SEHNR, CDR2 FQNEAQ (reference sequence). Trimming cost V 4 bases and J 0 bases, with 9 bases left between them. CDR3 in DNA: TGTGCCAGCAGCTCTTGGGCAGACCAAGAGACCCAGTACTTC. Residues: CASSSWADQETQYF.

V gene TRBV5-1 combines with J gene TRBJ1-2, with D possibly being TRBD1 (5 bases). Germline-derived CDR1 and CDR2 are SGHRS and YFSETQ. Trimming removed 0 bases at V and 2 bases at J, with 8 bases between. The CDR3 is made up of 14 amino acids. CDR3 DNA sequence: TGCGCCAGCAGCTTGGGGGGGGTCAACTATGGCTACACCTTC. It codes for CASSLGGVNYGYTF. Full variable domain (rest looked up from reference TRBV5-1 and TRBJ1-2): KAGVTQTPRYLIKTRGQQVTLSCSPISGHRSVSWYQQTPGQGLQFLFEYFSETQRNKGNFPGRFSGRQFSNSRSEMNVSTLELGDSALYLCASSLGGVNYGYTFGSGTRLTVV.

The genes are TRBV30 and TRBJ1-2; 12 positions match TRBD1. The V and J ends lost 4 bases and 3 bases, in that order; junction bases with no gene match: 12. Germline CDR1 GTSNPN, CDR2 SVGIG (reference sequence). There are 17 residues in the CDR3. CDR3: CAWKVFGTGGRDYGYTF. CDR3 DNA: TGTGCCTGGAAAGTATTCGGGACAGGGGGCAGAGACTATGGCTACACCTTC.

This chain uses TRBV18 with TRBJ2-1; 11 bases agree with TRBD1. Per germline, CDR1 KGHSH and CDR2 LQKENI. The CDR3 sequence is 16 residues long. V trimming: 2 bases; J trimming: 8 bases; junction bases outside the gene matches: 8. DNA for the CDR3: TGTGCCAGCTCACCATCATGGGACAGGGGGTTGGATGAGCAGTTCTTC. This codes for CASSPSWDRGLDEQFF.

Written as DNA, the CDR3 is TGTGCCAGCAGCCAAGGGACTTCTAAGCAAGAGACCCAGTACTTC. Encoded protein: CASSQGTSKQETQYF. The genes are TRBV11-3 and TRBJ2-5; the D gene is possibly TRBD2 (6 bases). The CDR3 extends over 15 amino acids. The germline CDR1 and CDR2 sequences are SGHNT and YENEEA. The V gene lost 5 bases and the J gene lost 2 bases, with 15 bases spanning the gap.

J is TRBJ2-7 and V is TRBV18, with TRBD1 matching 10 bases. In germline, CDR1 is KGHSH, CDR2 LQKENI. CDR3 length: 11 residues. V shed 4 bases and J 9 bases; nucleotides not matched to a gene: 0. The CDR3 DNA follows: TGTGCCAGCTCACGACAGGGGGCGCAGTACTTC. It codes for CASSRQGAQYF.

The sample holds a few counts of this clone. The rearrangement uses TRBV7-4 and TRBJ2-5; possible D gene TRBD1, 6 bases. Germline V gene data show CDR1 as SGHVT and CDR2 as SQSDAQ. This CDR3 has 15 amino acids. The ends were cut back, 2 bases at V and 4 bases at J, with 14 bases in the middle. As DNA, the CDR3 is TGTGCCAGCAGCTTATCGGAACAGGGCCCAGAGACCCAGTACTTC. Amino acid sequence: CASSLSEQGPETQYF.

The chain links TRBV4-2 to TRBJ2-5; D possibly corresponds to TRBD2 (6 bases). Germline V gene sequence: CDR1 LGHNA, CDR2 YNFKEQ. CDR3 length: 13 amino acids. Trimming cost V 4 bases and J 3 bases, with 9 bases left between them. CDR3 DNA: TGTGCCAGCAGCCCACTAGCAGAAGAGACCCAGTACTTC. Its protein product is CASSPLAEETQYF.

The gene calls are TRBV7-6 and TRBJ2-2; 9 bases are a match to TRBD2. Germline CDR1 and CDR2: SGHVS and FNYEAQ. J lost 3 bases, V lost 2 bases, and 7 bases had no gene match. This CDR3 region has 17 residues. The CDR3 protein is CASSLPSGEPDTGELFF. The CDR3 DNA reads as TGTGCCAGCAGCTTACCTAGCGGGGAACCTGACACCGGGGAGCTGTTTTTT. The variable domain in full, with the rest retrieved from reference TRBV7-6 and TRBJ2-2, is GAGVSQSPRYKVTKRGQDVALRCDPISGHVSLYWYRQALGQGPEFLTYFNYEAQQDKSGLPNDRFSAERPEGSISTLTIQRTEQRDSAMYRCASSLPSGEPDTGELFFGEGSRLTVL.

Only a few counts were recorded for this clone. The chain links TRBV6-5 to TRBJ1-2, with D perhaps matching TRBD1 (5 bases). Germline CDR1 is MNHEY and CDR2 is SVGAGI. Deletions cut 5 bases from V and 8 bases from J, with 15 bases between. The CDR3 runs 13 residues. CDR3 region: CASSDGRGLGYTF. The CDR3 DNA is TGTGCCAGCAGTGACGGGAGGGGTCTAGGCTACACCTTC.